This T cell receptor (beta chain) was captured by sequencing in a study of metastatic and nonmetastatic thyroid tumors. Study as a whole: Repertoire comparisons spanned blood and tumor or nodule tissue from malignant and benign thyroid patients. Study findings and constraints: Reports indicated that malignant thyroid tumors showed significantly higher TCR beta diversity than benign nodules did, in blood and tumor.

In the original workflow: A papillary thyroid cancer distant-metastasis classifier was built from CDR3 differences across clinicopathological groups. Through MiXCR, TCRdb re-clonotyped the PCR reads. The V and J calls, along with clone size, are taken from TCRdb and not from the paper's own processing. Of 84,000 or so clones listed, approximately 9% are singletons. CDR3 size: 12 residues. The ends were cut back, 4 bases at V and 4 bases at J, with 8 bases in the middle. CDR1 SNHLY and CDR2 FYNNEI come from the germline V gene. Thyroid surgery was preceded by no treatment in any patient. This clone occurred many times. Antigen specificity is unknown.

This sequence was found in a female donor with papillary thyroid cancer or a benign thyroid nodule (not recorded which). Some clones in this sample may be carry-over from other donors' samples. Sequencing used blood. The chain joins TRBV2 to TRBJ2-7, with D hard to call. As DNA, the CDR3 is TGTGCCAGCAGTGGGGCTCTTTACGAGCAGTACTTC. Its protein product is CASSGALYEQYF.